Sequencing of this T cell receptor beta chain was carried out in a study of blood T cell repertoires in COVID-19. For the study at large: The origin of the acute and convalescent COVID-19 samples was the United States, Italy and Spain.

Authors' methods: Estimation of nucleated cell counts relied on the amplification of reference gene primers. Sequencing was performed with immunoSEQ multiplex PCR; in TCRdb, only in-frame clones are kept and a portion is missing. Clone size and V and J calls were adopted from that table, with D and trimming inferred from the DNA. The sample lists some 140,000 clones, around 84% occurring once. This receptor was taken from a man aged 80 or over with acute or convalescent COVID-19. Sequencing was done on a sample of peripheral blood.

CDR3: CASYEQLANSPLHF. The CDR3 nucleotides read TGTGCCAGCTACGAGCAACTCGCAAATTCACCCCTCCACTTT. The V and J genes are TRBV28 and TRBJ1-6; D gene ambiguous. The CDR3 totals 14 residues. The germline V gene encodes CDR1 MDHEN and CDR2 SYDVKM. Trimming left V 8 bases short and J 7 bases short, with 15 bases between.